This is a list of T cell receptor beta chains from one sample in a study of T cell changes during pregnancy in multiple sclerosis. TCRdb's table, derived via immunoSEQ multiplex PCR, lists solely in-frame clones and lacks some. The repertoire holds roughly 110,000 clones, with around 92% as singletons. The material sequenced was peripheral blood, taken in the third trimester of pregnancy. These receptors were obtained from a female donor in good health, enrolled as a control in a pregnancy study. CDR3s include the opening cysteine and the closing phenylalanine or tryptophan. D genes are given only for firm matches. Rows may omit the clone size; those that give it use once, few, many or a size class.

J gene,D gene,V gene,CDR3 length,clone size,CDR3 DNA,CDR3 protein
TRBJ2-7,-,TRBV7-3,14,-,TGTGCCAGCGCTAGATCTGGGGCCTCCTACGAGCAGTACTTC,CASARSGASYEQYF
TRBJ1-4,TRBD1,TRBV2,15,-,TGTGCCAGCAGCCCTAACAGGGGGTCTAATGAAAAACTGTTTTTT,CASSPNRGSNEKLFF
TRBJ1-2,-,TRBV9,16,-,TGTGCCAGCAGCGTAGAGCCCGGAGGGCGTAACTATGGCTACACCTTC,CASSVEPGGRNYGYTF
TRBJ1-2,TRBD1,TRBV15,18,once,TGTGCCACCAGCAGAGCTATGGGGCAGGGGGGACTTGGAGATGGCTACACCTTC,CATSRAMGQGGLGDGYTF
TRBJ1-3,TRBD1,TRBV7-8,14,-,TGTGCCAGCAGCTGGGACAGGGCTGGAAACACCATATATTTT,CASSWDRAGNTIYF
TRBJ1-5,TRBD1,TRBV27,17,-,TGTGCCAGCAGTTTATTCTCAGGGACAGGGGGCAATCAGCCCCAGCATTTT,CASSLFSGTGGNQPQHF
TRBJ2-2,TRBD2,TRBV5-1,16,-,TGCGCCAGCAGCTTGAACGGGGGGGGGAACACCGGGGAGCTGTTTTTT,CASSLNGGGNTGELFF
TRBJ1-3,-,TRBV30,16,-,TGTGCCTGGAGTGTATTCCGACGGGGTTCTGGAAACACCATATATTTT,CAWSVFRRGSGNTIYF
TRBJ2-1,-,TRBV7-2,16,-,TGTGCCAGCAGCCGCCCCCTCGGGGGCTCCTACAATGAGCAGTTCTTC,CASSRPLGGSYNEQFF
TRBJ2-2,-,TRBV2,13,few,TGTGCCAGCAGTGATAGACAATCCGGGGAGCTGTTTTTT,CASSDRQSGELFF
TRBJ2-7,TRBD2,TRBV7-2,17,-,TGTGCCAGCAGCTTAGCAAGGACTAGCGGGGGGACCTACGAGCAGTACTTC,CASSLARTSGGTYEQYF
TRBJ1-2,-,TRBV11-3,13,-,TGTGCCAGCAGCTTGGGGCAGGTCTATGGCTACACCTTC,CASSLGQVYGYTF
TRBJ2-7,-,TRBV5-4,13,few,TGTGCCAGCAGTCAATTGGCTGTCGACGAGCAGTACTTC,CASSQLAVDEQYF
TRBJ2-6,-,TRBV2,15,-,TGTGCCAGCAGTGCAGGGGCGGCTGGGGCCAACGTCCTGACTTTC,CASSAGAAGANVLTF